Presented here are 22 T cell receptor beta chains from one specimen sequenced in a study of graft-versus-host responses after intestinal transplantation. Some clones are missing from TCRdb's copy, which holds only in-frame ones; the method was immunoSEQ multiplex PCR. The table includes nearly 30,000 clones, about four fifths detected once. Processing of graft tissue released intraepithelial and lamina propria lymphocytes. Sequencing used ileum tissue, obtained 98 days after intestinal transplantation. The receptors were gathered from a human patient who received an intestinal transplant, so some T cells may come from the graft donor.

The chain recombines TRBV28 with TRBJ2-7; 7 bases match TRBD1. The germline CDR1 and CDR2 sequences are MDHEN and SYDVKM. This CDR3 spans 16 amino acids. V was pared by 1 base and J by 0 bases, with 6 bases of the junction left unmatched. CDR3 DNA: TGTGCCAGCAGTTTATTAAAGGGGGCGGGCTCCTACGAGCAGTACTTC. Translated, it gives CASSLLKGAGSYEQYF.

This clone was recorded a few times. CDR3 bases: TGCGCCAGCCGCCTTAACGGGGGAATCTACGAGCAGTACTTC. It translates to CASRLNGGIYEQYF. The V gene is TRBV5-1, the J gene TRBJ2-7; D may be TRBD2 (6 bases). The CDR3 has 14 residues. V lost 7 bases and J lost 3, with 17 bases in between. The germline V gene encodes CDR1 SGHRS and CDR2 YFSETQ. Complete variable domain (other parts from reference TRBV5-1 and TRBJ2-7): KAGVTQTPRYLIKTRGQQVTLSCSPISGHRSVSWYQQTPGQGLQFLFEYFSETQRNKGNFPGRFSGRQFSNSRSEMNVSTLELGDSALYLCASRLNGGIYEQYFGPGTRLTVT.

The rearrangement links TRBV25-1 to TRBJ1-6, with D possibly matching TRBD1 (6 bases). CDR1 is MGHDK, CDR2 SYGVNS, per germline. The CDR3 loop spans 16 amino acids. Trimming removed 4 bases from V and 7 bases from J, with 17 bases in between. CDR3 in amino acids: CASSAPNRAPNSPLHF. As DNA, the CDR3 is TGTGCCAGCAGTGCCCCAAACAGGGCCCCGAATTCACCCCTCCACTTT.

The rearrangement uses TRBV28 and TRBJ1-2, with a tentative D call TRBD1 (5 bases). V shed 10 bases and J shed 4 bases, with 16 bases lying between them. CDR3 length: 13 amino acids. Germline values: CDR1 MDHEN, CDR2 SYDVKM. CDR3 amino acids: CATLQGRVYGYTF. The DNA of the CDR3 is TGTGCCACCCTCCAGGGCAGGGTCTATGGCTACACCTTC.

The V and J genes are TRBV2 and TRBJ2-7; 8 positions match TRBD1. The CDR3 is made up of 16 amino acids. CDR1 and CDR2 from the germline V gene are SNHLY and FYNNEI. With V trimmed by 6 bases and J by 1 base, 11 bases remained unmatched. The CDR3 protein is CASRLRGQGISYEQYF. In DNA form, the CDR3 reads TGTGCCAGCAGACTCCGCGGACAGGGAATATCCTACGAGCAGTACTTC.

J is TRBJ1-6 and V is TRBV11-3; D unclear. V lost 5 bases and J 6 bases, leaving 5 bases between the germline ends. Looked up from germline, CDR1 is SGHNT and CDR2 is YENEEA. CDR3 length: 12 residues. The DNA of the CDR3 is TGTGCCAGCAGCGCCCCTAATTCACCCCTCCACTTT. The encoded protein is CASSAPNSPLHF.

This sequence joins TRBV2 and TRBJ2-7, with unresolved D. The CDR3 extends over 11 amino acids. Trimming took off 8 bases at V and 2 bases at J, with 7 bases between the two ends. Germline V gene lookup returns CDR1 SNHLY and CDR2 FYNNEI. CDR3 in DNA: TGTGCCAGCCAGAGGACCTACGAGCAGTACTTC. Its translation is CASQRTYEQYF.

The chain has TRBV5-6 and TRBJ2-7, with 8 bases lining up with TRBD1. CDR1 SGHDT and CDR2 YYEEEE come from the germline V gene. After removal of 4 bases from V and 6 bases from J, the junction contained 3 bases not matched to a gene. This CDR3 is built from 12 residues. CDR3 protein: CASSETGVEQYF. The DNA of the CDR3 is TGTGCCAGCAGCGAGACAGGGGTCGAGCAGTACTTC. Complete variable domain (other parts from reference TRBV5-6 and TRBJ2-7): DAGVTQSPTHLIKTRGQQVTLRCSPKSGHDTVSWYQQALGQGPQFIFQYYEEEERQRGNFPDRFSGHQFPNYSSELNVNALLLGDSALYLCASSETGVEQYFGPGTRLTVT.

V gene TRBV4-1 combines with J gene TRBJ2-1, with TRBD2 as a possible D gene (5 bases). This CDR3 region has 13 residues. CDR1 is MGHRA and CDR2 is YSYEKL in the germline V gene. V lost 7 bases to trimming and J lost 6 bases, with 13 bases between them. The CDR3 spells CASTYTRGNEQFF. The CDR3 bases are TGCGCCAGCACCTACACCCGGGGCAATGAGCAGTTCTTC.

Worth noting for this clone: The sample carries other DNA sequences with the same CDR3. The chain joins TRBV27 to TRBJ2-7, with D possibly matching TRBD2 (5 bases). Trimming took 3 bases from V and 0 from J, leaving 9 bases between them. CDR1 and CDR2 (germline): MNHEY, SMNVEV (reference sequence). The CDR3 runs 14 residues. CDR3 nucleotides: TGTGCCAGCAGTTTGTCACGGGACTCCTACGAGCAGTACTTC. This translates into CASSLSRDSYEQYF.

The J gene is TRBJ1-1, the V gene TRBV15; TRBD1 agrees at 8 bases. The germline V gene has CDR1 LNHNV and CDR2 YYDKDF (reference sequence). Germline trimming cut 3 bases from V and 0 bases from J; bases unmatched to any gene: 3. This CDR3 comprises 15 residues. As DNA, the CDR3 is TGTGCCACCAGCAGCAGACAGGGGTTGAACACTGAAGCTTTCTTT. This sequence encodes CATSSRQGLNTEAFF.

The rearrangement joins TRBV5-4 to TRBJ2-7; 8 bases match TRBD2. Germline assignment: CDR1 SGHNT and CDR2 YYREEE (reference sequence). With V trimmed by 4 bases and J by 4 bases, 10 bases remained unmatched. The CDR3 totals 15 residues. The CDR3 DNA is TGTGCCAGCAGCCCGGGCGGGACTAGTGGGTACGAGCAGTACTTC. Amino acids: CASSPGGTSGYEQYF.

The table lists this clone with a few counts. V and J are TRBV5-4 and TRBJ1-6; 8 bases align to TRBD1. This CDR3 spans 15 amino acids. Germline V CDR1 and CDR2: SGHNT, YYREEE (reference sequence). V was pared by 4 bases and J by 9 bases, with 9 bases of the junction left unmatched. CDR3: CASSQDRASGSPLHF. CDR3 DNA: TGTGCCAGCAGCCAGGACAGGGCTAGCGGTTCACCCCTCCACTTT.

V usage is TRBV4-1 and J usage is TRBJ1-4; 7 positions agree with TRBD1. Trimming cost V 2 bases and J 4 bases; bases outside gene matches: 7. This CDR3 comprises 16 residues. CDR1 is MGHRA and CDR2 is YSYEKL in the germline V gene. CDR3 loop: CASSQIPGQFNEKLFF. The DNA for the CDR3 is TGCGCCAGCAGCCAAATTCCGGGACAGTTTAATGAAAAACTGTTTTTT.

The chain couples TRBV27 to TRBJ2-7; D might be TRBD1 (6 bases). The CDR3 has 15 amino acids. Looked up from germline, CDR1 is MNHEY and CDR2 is SMNVEV (reference sequence). Deletions cut 5 bases from V and 0 bases from J, with 14 bases between. CDR3 coding DNA: TGTGCCAGCAGTGTCAGGGGAGAGAGCTCCTACGAGCAGTACTTC. This gives the protein CASSVRGESSYEQYF.

V gene TRBV28 combines with J gene TRBJ1-1; the match to TRBD1 covers 7 bases. The V and J ends lost 5 bases and 3 bases, in that order; junction bases with no gene match: 9. The CDR3 contains 15 residues. From germline, CDR1 is MDHEN and CDR2 SYDVKM. CDR3 sequence (DNA): TGTGCCAGCAGTGAAGGGACAGTGATGTACACTGAAGCTTTCTTT. Its protein product is CASSEGTVMYTEAFF.

The gene calls are TRBV7-2 and TRBJ1-2, with no clear D. Germline V gives CDR1 SGHTA, CDR2 FQGNSA. The V end was cut by 3 bases, the J end by 5 bases, with 16 bases between. The CDR3 length is 15 residues. The CDR3: CASSFTPSTQYGYTF. CDR3 DNA: TGTGCCAGCAGCTTTACTCCCTCAACCCAATATGGCTACACCTTC.

The chain couples TRBV6-1 to TRBJ1-3; D gene uncertain. CDR1 MNHNS and CDR2 SASEGT come from the germline V gene. V was trimmed by 6 bases and J by 4 bases, leaving 16 bases between them. CDR3 length equals 15 residues. For the CDR3, the DNA is TGTGCCAGCAGCTACACGGGAGGGTCCGGAAACACCATATATTTT. It is translated as CASSYTGGSGNTIYF.

This chain joins TRBV5-6 and TRBJ2-1; D not certain. V lost 0 bases, J lost 3 bases, and 4 bases lay in between. Germline V gene data show CDR1 as SGHDT and CDR2 as YYEEEE. The CDR3 extends over 13 amino acids. CDR3 region: CASSLDDYNEQFF. As DNA, the CDR3 is TGTGCCAGCAGCTTGGACGACTACAATGAGCAGTTCTTC. The full variable domain, in which reference TRBV5-6 and TRBJ2-1 provide the parts outside the CDR3, is DAGVTQSPTHLIKTRGQQVTLRCSPKSGHDTVSWYQQALGQGPQFIFQYYEEEERQRGNFPDRFSGHQFPNYSSELNVNALLLGDSALYLCASSLDDYNEQFFGPGTRLTVL.

By sample fraction, this clone is medium-sized. The chain couples TRBV28 to TRBJ2-3; D unresolved. The CDR3 contains 12 residues. Trimming took off 3 bases at V and 4 bases at J, with 5 bases between the two ends. Germline V gene lookup returns CDR1 MDHEN and CDR2 SYDVKM. This CDR3 reads CASSFTADTQYF. The CDR3 nucleotides are TGTGCCAGCAGTTTTACCGCAGATACGCAGTATTTT. Looking up the rest from reference TRBV28 and TRBJ2-3 gives the full variable domain: DVKVTQSSRYLVKRTGEKVFLECVQDMDHENMFWYRQDPGLGLRLIYFSYDVKMKEKGDIPEGYSVSREKKERFSLILESASTNQTSMYLCASSFTADTQYFGPGTRLTVL.

As regards this clone: Germline and junction disagree at one end, which may indicate a read error. The J gene is TRBJ2-3, the V gene TRBV4-1; weak D call: TRBD1 (6 bases). The V gene's germline CDR1 is MGHRA and CDR2 YSYEKL. The CDR3 loop spans 14 amino acids. CDR3 DNA: TGCGCAAGCAGCCCTACCCCTGGGACAAATACGCAGTATTTT. Its translation: CASSPTPGTNTQYF.

The chain recombines TRBV5-6 with TRBJ1-5; D not resolved. Germline V CDR1 and CDR2: SGHDT, YYEEEE. This CDR3 region has 15 residues. V lost 1 base and J lost 5, with 13 bases in between. CDR3 loop: CASSLNVQYDQPQHF. CDR3 nucleotide sequence: TGTGCCAGCAGCTTGAACGTTCAGTACGATCAGCCCCAGCATTTT.